Each of the 17 T cell receptor beta chains below was sequenced from the same sample in a study of T cells in Graves' hyperthyroidism and ophthalmopathy. The CDR3 regions of TCR beta were amplified from RNA transcripts. First-round RT-PCR of the TCR CDR3 relied on the HTBI primer set. TCRdb reanalysed the multiplex PCR reads using MiXCR and keeps one entry per CDR3 protein. Here the sample spans about 290,000 distinct CDR3 sequences, 16% being singletons. Sequencing was done on a sample of blood. Receptors originate from a young man with Graves' hyperthyroidism.

This clonotype was observed at least ten times. The chain is built from TRBV18 and TRBJ2-1, with 14 nucleotides matching TRBD2. The CDR3 has 16 residues. With 4 bases clipped from V and 8 bases from J, the junction kept 7 bases outside the gene matches. Germline CDR1 reads KGHSH; CDR2 reads LQKENI. CDR3 amino acids: CASSLRLAGGMDEQFF. The CDR3, as DNA: TGTGCCAGCTCACTCCGACTAGCGGGAGGGATGGATGAGCAGTTCTTC.

This clonotype showed up many times. This chain joins TRBV6-1 and TRBJ2-5, with a tentative D call TRBD2 (6 bases). V was clipped by 5 bases and J by 1 base, with 14 bases between them. This CDR3 has 15 amino acids. Germline-derived CDR1 and CDR2 are MNHNS and SASEGT. CDR3 sequence (DNA): TGTGCCAGCAGTTTGGCAGGAGGGGTCCAAGAGACCCAGTACTTC. It specifies CASSLAGGVQETQYF.

This clonotype was recorded only once. CDR3 DNA: TGTGCCAGCAGCTTAAAGGGTCGGCGGGCGGGTGAGCAGTTCTTC. This translates into CASSLKGRRAGEQFF. The chain links TRBV11-2 to TRBJ2-1, with D possibly matching TRBD2 (5 bases). The CDR3 length is 15 residues. CDR1 SGHAT and CDR2 FQNNGV come from the germline V gene. V lost 2 bases and J 9 bases, leaving 17 bases between the germline ends.

The rearrangement uses TRBV15 and TRBJ2-1; 10 bases are shared with TRBD2. The CDR3 runs 16 residues. Looked up from germline, CDR1 is LNHNV and CDR2 is YYDKDF (reference sequence). The trim removed 0 bases at V and 4 bases at J, leaving 3 bases unmatched. The CDR3 DNA sequence: TGTGCCACCAGCAGAGATAGGACTAGCGGATACAATGAGCAGTTCTTC. Amino acid sequence: CATSRDRTSGYNEQFF.

With respect to this clonotype: This sequence may be a read error, since a much larger clone differs from it by one base. V gene TRBV2 combines with J gene TRBJ1-5; D not resolved. The CDR3 spans 15 residues. Germline CDR1 SNHLY, CDR2 FYNNEI. Here the CDR3 DNA reads TGTACCAGCAGTGAAGTTGTCGGCGACAATCAGCCCCAGCATTTT. It encodes CTSSEVVGDNQPQHF.

The chain recombines TRBV7-6 with TRBJ2-7, with 8 bases identical to TRBD1. The CDR3 totals 17 residues. The germline V gene has CDR1 SGHVS and CDR2 FNYEAQ. With V trimmed by 5 bases and J by 3 bases, 15 bases remained unmatched. The DNA of the CDR3 is TGTGCCAGCAGCCCTAAGGCCGGGACAGGTCCTGTCTACGAGCAGTACTTC. Translated, it gives CASSPKAGTGPVYEQYF.

This clonotype was recorded many times. This rearrangement joins TRBV30 to TRBJ1-1; D gene unclear. Trimming pared 4 bases from V and 7 bases from J, leaving 16 bases between. The CDR3 totals 13 residues. In germline, CDR1 is GTSNPN, CDR2 SVGIG (reference sequence). The CDR3 is CAWTMGIPDEAFF. CDR3 sequence (DNA): TGTGCCTGGACGATGGGCATTCCAGATGAAGCTTTCTTT. The full variable domain, its missing parts supplied by reference TRBV30 and TRBJ1-1, is SQTIHQWPATLVQPVGSPLSLECTVEGTSNPNLYWYRQAAGRGLQLLFYSVGIGQISSEVPQNLSASRPQDRQFILSSKKLLLSDSGFYLCAWTMGIPDEAFFGQGTRLTVV.

This chain connects TRBV29-1 to TRBJ2-4, with D perhaps matching TRBD1 or TRBD2 (5 bases each). Germline CDR1 reads SQVTM; CDR2 reads ANQGSEA. V gave up 3 bases and J gave up 9 bases, with 12 bases separating them. This CDR3 contains 12 residues. The CDR3 loop reads CSVEGTVGIQYF. CDR3 DNA sequence: TGCAGCGTTGAGGGGACGGTAGGCATTCAGTACTTC.

The gene calls are TRBV10-3 and TRBJ1-4, with 7 positions matching TRBD1. The J segment lost 7 bases and the V segment lost 2 bases, leaving 4 bases of the junction unmatched. CDR3 length equals 14 residues. Germline loops: CDR1 ENHRY, CDR2 SYGVKD. The CDR3 here is CAISETGASEKLFF. The CDR3 DNA sequence: TGTGCCATCAGTGAGACAGGGGCAAGTGAAAAACTGTTTTTT.

This clonotype came up a few times. The genes are TRBV7-9 and TRBJ1-4; possibly TRBD1 for D (5 bases). The V end lost 5 bases, the J end lost 8 bases, and 15 bases lay between the germline ends. The germline V gene has CDR1 SEHNR and CDR2 FQNEAQ (reference sequence). CDR3 length: 14 residues. The CDR3 loop is CASSDTGGGEKLFF. The CDR3 DNA is TGTGCCAGCAGCGATACGGGGGGAGGAGAAAAACTGTTTTTT.

This clonotype was observed a few times. V is TRBV5-8 and J is TRBJ2-7; maybe TRBD2 (5 bases). This CDR3 comprises 16 residues. Germline values: CDR1 SGHTS, CDR2 YDEGEE. The V gene lost 6 bases and the J gene lost 3 bases, with 22 bases spanning the gap. CDR3 sequence: CASTPDGGKLSYEQYF. CDR3 nucleotides: TGTGCCAGCACCCCGGACGGAGGAAAACTAAGCTACGAGCAGTACTTC. Full variable domain (missing parts from reference TRBV5-8 and TRBJ2-7): EAGVTQSPTHLIKTRGQQATLRCSPISGHTSVYWYQQALGLGLQFLLWYDEGEERNRGNFPPRFSGRQFPNYSSELNVNALELEDSALYLCASTPDGGKLSYEQYFGPGTRLTVT.

This clonotype was observed a handful of times. The chain links TRBV5-1 to TRBJ2-3; possible D gene TRBD2, 5 bases. The V end lost 3 bases, the J end lost 1 base, and 15 bases lay between the germline ends. This CDR3 has 16 residues. CDR1 and CDR2 (germline): SGHRS, YFSETQ. CDR3 residues: CASSSLLGVGTDTQYF. The CDR3 bases are TGCGCCAGCAGCTCATTGCTGGGAGTCGGCACAGATACGCAGTATTTT.

This clonotype occurred a few times. This chain uses TRBV9 with TRBJ2-7; TRBD2 might be the D (5 bases). Germline V gives CDR1 SGDLS, CDR2 YYNGEE. V shed 0 bases and J shed 7 bases, with 11 bases lying between them. The CDR3 loop spans 13 amino acids. The CDR3 DNA sequence: TGTGCCAGCAGCGTAGGAGGGTTGGAAGAGCAGTACTTC. Its protein is CASSVGGLEEQYF.

Concerning this clonotype: A read error may explain this, as a much larger clone is one base away. The genes are TRBV30 and TRBJ2-1; the match to TRBD2 covers 7 bases. CDR1 GTSNPN and CDR2 SVGIG come from the germline V gene (reference sequence). The trim removed 3 bases at V and 13 bases at J, leaving 9 bases unmatched. This CDR3 spans 12 amino acids. The CDR3 reads CAWRGLPLFQFF. The CDR3 nucleotides are TGTGCCTGGAGGGGACTACCATTGTTCCAGTTCTTC. Filled out from reference TRBV30 and TRBJ2-1, the complete variable domain reads SQTIHQWPATLVQPVGSPLSLECTVEGTSNPNLYWYRQAAGRGLQLLFYSVGIGQISSEVPQNLSASRPQDRQFILSSKKLLLSDSGFYLCAWRGLPLFQFFGPGTRLTVL.

The genes are TRBV5-1 and TRBJ2-1; TRBD2 aligns across 9 bases. Germline CDR1 reads SGHRS; CDR2 reads YFSETQ. The CDR3 runs to 15 residues. V shed 5 bases, J shed 6 bases, and the junction held 9 bases outside the gene matches. CDR3 sequence (DNA): TGCGCCAGCAGGATAGGACTAGCGTCGGTCAATGAGCAGTTCTTC. Translation gives CASRIGLASVNEQFF. The full variable domain, its missing parts supplied by reference TRBV5-1 and TRBJ2-1, is KAGVTQTPRYLIKTRGQQVTLSCSPISGHRSVSWYQQTPGQGLQFLFEYFSETQRNKGNFPGRFSGRQFSNSRSEMNVSTLELGDSALYLCASRIGLASVNEQFFGPGTRLTVL.

This clonotype was counted a few times. This chain connects TRBV4-1 to TRBJ2-7; 16 positions match TRBD2. From germline, CDR1 is MGHRA and CDR2 YSYEKL. The CDR3 has 18 amino acids. V lost 4 bases, J lost 5 bases, and 11 bases stayed unmatched. The CDR3 spells CASSRVGLAGGPGHEQYF. For the CDR3, the DNA is TGCGCCAGCAGCCGCGTGGGACTAGCGGGAGGGCCCGGCCACGAGCAGTACTTC.

The rearrangement joins TRBV6-5 to TRBJ1-2; D call uncertain. Trimming removed 3 bases from V and 5 bases from J, with 10 bases in between. Germline values: CDR1 MNHEY, CDR2 SVGAGI. The CDR3 extends over 13 amino acids. The DNA for the CDR3 is TGTGCCAGCAGTTATCGGGGTCGGTATGGCTACACCTTC. This codes for CASSYRGRYGYTF.